This T cell receptor (beta chain) is drawn from a study of vaccination and CD4 T cells after COVID-19. Points from the study as a whole: Vaccine-specific clones in convalescent patients were spike mono-reactive in 304 of 307 cases.

Treatment in this sample: roughly 10-day PBMC culture with coronavirus spike peptide pools or control peptides (ViraFEST assay). ViraFEST grew antigen-specific T cells using peptide pools, then sequenced TCRs. Nucleocapsid antibodies negative before and after vaccination showed an absence of prior SARS-CoV-2 infection in the healthy vaccine recipients. Oncomine TCR Beta short-read sequencing was applied to DNA from cultured CD4+ T cells. TCRdb reanalysed the PCR reads using MiXCR and keeps one entry per CDR3 protein. The data contain approximately 20,000 distinct CDR3 sequences, 80% to 85% of them singletons. Turning to this clonotype: Its antigen is undetermined. An end of the junction does not agree with germline; a read error may underlie this.

This CDR3 contains 15 residues. Germline V gene sequence: CDR1 MNHNS, CDR2 SASEGT. This clonotype was obtained from a human donor who received a COVID-19 vaccine. The sample consisted of CD4+ T cells from blood, cultured in vitro, taken after SARS-CoV-2 vaccination. The chain couples TRBV6-1 to TRBJ2-1; D might be TRBD1 (5 bases). The CDR3 sequence is CASSKAGSVGNEQFF. In DNA, the CDR3 is TGTGCCAGCAGTAAAGCAGGGTCGGTAGGCAATGAGCAGTTCTTC.